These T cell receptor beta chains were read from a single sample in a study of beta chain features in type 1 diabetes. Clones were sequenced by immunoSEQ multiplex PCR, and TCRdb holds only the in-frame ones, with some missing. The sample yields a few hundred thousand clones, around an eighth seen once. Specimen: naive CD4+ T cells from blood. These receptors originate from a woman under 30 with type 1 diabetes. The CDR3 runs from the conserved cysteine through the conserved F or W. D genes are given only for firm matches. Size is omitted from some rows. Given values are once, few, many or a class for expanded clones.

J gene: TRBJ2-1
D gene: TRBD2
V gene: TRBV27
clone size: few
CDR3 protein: CASSLLAGGVGEQFF
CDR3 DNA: TGTGCCAGCAGTTTACTAGCGGGAGGGGTAGGGGAGCAGTTCTTC

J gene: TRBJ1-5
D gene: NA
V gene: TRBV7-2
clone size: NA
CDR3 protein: CASSSTGLEPQHF
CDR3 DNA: TGTGCCAGCAGCTCAACAGGGTTGGAGCCCCAGCATTTT

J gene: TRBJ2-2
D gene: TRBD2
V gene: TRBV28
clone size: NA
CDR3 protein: CASSMTSGRTGELFF
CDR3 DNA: TGTGCCAGCAGCATGACTAGCGGGAGGACCGGGGAGCTGTTTTTT

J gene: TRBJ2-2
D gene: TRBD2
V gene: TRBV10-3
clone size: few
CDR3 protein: CAIKGLAAFNTGELFF
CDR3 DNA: TGTGCCATCAAAGGACTAGCGGCCTTTAACACCGGGGAGCTGTTTTTT

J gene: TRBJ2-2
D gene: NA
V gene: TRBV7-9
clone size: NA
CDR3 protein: CASSPPWSSNTGELFF
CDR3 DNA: TGTGCCAGCAGCCCCCCTTGGAGTTCGAACACCGGGGAGCTGTTTTTT

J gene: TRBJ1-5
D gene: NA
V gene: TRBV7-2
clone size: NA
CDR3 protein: CASSLGLLNQPQHF
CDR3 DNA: TGTGCCAGCAGCTTAGGGTTACTAAATCAGCCCCAGCATTTT

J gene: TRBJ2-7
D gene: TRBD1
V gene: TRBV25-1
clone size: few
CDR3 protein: CASSSGGSGTYEQYF
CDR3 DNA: TGTGCCAGCAGTTCAGGGGGCTCAGGGACCTACGAGCAGTACTTC

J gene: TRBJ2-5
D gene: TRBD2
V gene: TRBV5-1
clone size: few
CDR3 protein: CASLPLAGGGGTQYF
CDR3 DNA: TGCGCCAGCCTACCTCTAGCGGGAGGAGGTGGGACCCAGTACTTC

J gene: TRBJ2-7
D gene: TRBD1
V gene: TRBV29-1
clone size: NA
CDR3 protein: CSGGQGTYEQYF
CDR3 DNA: TGCAGCGGGGGACAGGGAACCTACGAGCAGTACTTC

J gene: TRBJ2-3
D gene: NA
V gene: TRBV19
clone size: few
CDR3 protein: CASSIAGVLTDTQYF
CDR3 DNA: TGTGCCAGTAGTATAGCGGGAGTCCTCACAGATACGCAGTATTTT

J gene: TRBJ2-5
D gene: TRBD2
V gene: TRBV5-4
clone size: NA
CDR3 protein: CASSLPLAGGGETQYF
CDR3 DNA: TGTGCCAGCAGCTTGCCACTAGCGGGAGGAGGGGAGACCCAGTACTTC

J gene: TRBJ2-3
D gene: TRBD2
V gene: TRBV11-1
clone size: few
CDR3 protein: CASSLGLAVITDTQYF
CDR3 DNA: TGTGCCAGCAGCTTAGGTCTAGCGGTAATCACAGATACGCAGTATTTT

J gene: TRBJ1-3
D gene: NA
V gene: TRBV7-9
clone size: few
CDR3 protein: CASSLGLQGNTIYF
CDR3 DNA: TGTGCCAGCAGCCTGGGACTTCAGGGAAACACCATATATTTT

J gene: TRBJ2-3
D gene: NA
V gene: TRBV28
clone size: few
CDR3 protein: CASSPATAGPDTQYF
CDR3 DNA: TGTGCCAGCAGTCCAGCCACGGCGGGACCAGATACGCAGTATTTT

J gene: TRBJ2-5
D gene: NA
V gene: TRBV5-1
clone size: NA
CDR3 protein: CASSLGQGGKETQYF
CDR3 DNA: TGCGCCAGCAGCTTGGGACAGGGAGGTAAAGAGACCCAGTACTTC

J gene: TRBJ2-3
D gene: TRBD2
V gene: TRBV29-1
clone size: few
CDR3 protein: CSVEGPVLTSGRDTQYF
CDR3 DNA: TGCAGCGTGGAGGGGCCGGTCCTGACTAGCGGGAGAGATACGCAGTATTTT

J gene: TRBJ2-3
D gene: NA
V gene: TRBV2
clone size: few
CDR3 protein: CASSDRLGTDTQYF
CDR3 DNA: TGTGCCAGCAGTGACCGACTAGGCACAGATACGCAGTATTTT

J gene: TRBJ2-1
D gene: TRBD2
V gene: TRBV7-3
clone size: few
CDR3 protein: CASSNLAGSYNEQFF
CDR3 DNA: TGTGCCAGCAGCAACCTAGCGGGAAGCTACAATGAGCAGTTCTTC

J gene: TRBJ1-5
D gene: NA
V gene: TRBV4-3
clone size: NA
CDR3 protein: CASSQVHRNQPQHF
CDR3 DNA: TGCGCCAGCAGCCAAGTACACCGCAATCAGCCCCAGCATTTT

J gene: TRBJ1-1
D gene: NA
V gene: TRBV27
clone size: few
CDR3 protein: CASSPQILGNTEAFF
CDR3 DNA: TGTGCCAGCAGTCCACAAATCCTAGGGAACACTGAAGCTTTCTTT

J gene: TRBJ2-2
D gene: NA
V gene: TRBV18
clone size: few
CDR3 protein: CASSPSLDTGELFF
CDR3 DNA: TGTGCCAGCTCACCTAGCCTCGACACCGGGGAGCTGTTTTTT

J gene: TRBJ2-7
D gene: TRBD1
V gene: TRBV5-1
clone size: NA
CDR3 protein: CASSPGQGARYEQYF
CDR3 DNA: TGCGCCAGCAGCCCTGGACAGGGGGCCCGGTACGAGCAGTACTTC